Below are 23 T cell receptor beta chains sequenced from a single sample in a study of shared clonotypes between healthy human individuals. Only in-frame clones appear in the TCRdb table, and some are missing; sequencing was by immunoSEQ multiplex PCR. The sample consists of around 500,000 clones, 81% of them appearing once. The sample was PBMCs. The origin of the receptors is a woman in her thirties or forties in good health. Some clones in this sample may be carry-over from other donors' samples.

The V gene is TRBV5-4, the J gene TRBJ2-7, with 8 bases fitting TRBD2. The V segment lost 4 bases and the J segment 2 bases; nucleotides outside the gene matches: 11. The germline gives CDR1 SGHNT, CDR2 YYREEE (reference sequence). The CDR3 is 16 amino acids. The CDR3: CASSGGGSGAAYEQYF. CDR3 coding DNA: TGTGCCAGCAGCGGGGGGGGTAGCGGGGCCGCCTACGAGCAGTACTTC. Full variable domain (outside the CDR3, taken from reference TRBV5-4 and TRBJ2-7): ETGVTQSPTHLIKTRGQQVTLRCSSQSGHNTVSWYQQALGQGPQFIFQYYREEENGRGNFPPRFSGLQFPNYSSELNVNALELDDSALYLCASSGGGSGAAYEQYFGPGTRLTVT.

This rearrangement joins TRBV6-4 to TRBJ2-3; D is ambiguous. V was cut by 6 bases and J by 3 bases, with 10 bases left in between. The germline CDR1 and CDR2 sequences are MRHNA and SNTAGT. There are 13 residues in the CDR3. CDR3 bases: TGTGCCAGCAGCTTTCTGCCAACAGATACGCAGTATTTT. It is translated as CASSFLPTDTQYF.

The rearrangement links TRBV7-3 to TRBJ2-7, with 9 bases identical to TRBD1. The CDR3 extends over 15 amino acids. The ends lost 2 bases at V and 6 bases at J; junction bases unmatched: 8. Germline loops: CDR1 SGHTA, CDR2 FQGTGA. CDR3 in amino acids: CASSLQQGAGGEQYF. CDR3 sequence (DNA): TGTGCCAGCAGCTTACAACAGGGGGCAGGTGGCGAGCAGTACTTC.

The chain has TRBV9 and TRBJ2-3; 7 bases align to TRBD1. The CDR3 loop spans 15 amino acids. The V segment lost 6 bases and the J segment 2 bases; nucleotides outside the gene matches: 9. CDR1 is SGDLS and CDR2 is YYNGEE in the germline V gene. CDR3 coding DNA: TGTGCCAGCACCCCCACACAGGGGTTCACAGATACGCAGTATTTT. Translation: CASTPTQGFTDTQYF.

The chain employs TRBV4-2 and TRBJ1-4, with D perhaps matching TRBD1 (6 bases). The V and J ends lost 1 base and 7 bases respectively, with 10 bases between them. There are 14 residues in the CDR3. From germline, CDR1 is LGHNA and CDR2 YNFKEQ. The CDR3 loop reads CASSQAKGVEKLFF. CDR3 DNA: TGTGCCAGCAGCCAAGCGAAGGGGGTTGAAAAACTGTTTTTT.

This clone was detected once. Given a far larger clone just one base away, this is likely a sequencing read error. This CDR3 is also generated by other DNA sequences in the sample. The gene calls are TRBV29-1 and TRBJ1-1, with a weak D call TRBD1 (6 bases). From germline, CDR1 is SQVTM and CDR2 ANQGSEA. This CDR3 region has 14 residues. The CDR3, as DNA: TGCAGTGTTGCCACGGGGGCAGCGAACACTGAAGCTTTCTTT. Its translation is CSVATGAANTEAFF. Based on the CDR3 plus reference TRBV29-1 and TRBJ1-1, the full variable domain is SAVISQKPSRDICQRGTSLTIQCQVDSQVTMMFWYRQQPGQSLTLIATANQGSEATYESGFVIDKFPISRPNLTFSTLTVSNMSPEDSSIYLCSVATGAANTEAFFGQGTRLTVV.

This rearrangement joins TRBV7-8 to TRBJ2-1; the D is unclear. With 5 bases removed from V and 8 bases from J, the gap between germline ends came to 10 bases. CDR3 length: 12 residues. Germline V gives CDR1 SGHVS, CDR2 FQNEAQ. The DNA for the CDR3 is TGTGCCAGCAGCACCTCTCTAGATGAGCAGTTCTTC. Translated, it gives CASSTSLDEQFF.

V and J are TRBV19 and TRBJ2-1; possible D gene TRBD1, 6 bases. The CDR3 is made up of 15 amino acids. Trimming removed 1 base from V and 8 bases from J, with 15 bases in between. Germline V gene data show CDR1 as LNHDA and CDR2 as SQIVND (reference sequence). Written as DNA, the CDR3 is TGTGCCAGTAGTATAGGAGGGTCTGGGGGCTATGAGCAGTTCTTC. This translates into CASSIGGSGGYEQFF. The full variable domain, with the rest looked up from reference TRBV19 and TRBJ2-1, is DGGITQSPKYLFRKEGQNVTLSCEQNLNHDAMYWYRQDPGQGLRLIYYSQIVNDFQKGDIAEGYSVSREKKESFPLTVTSAQKNPTAFYLCASSIGGSGGYEQFFGPGTRLTVL.

This clone was observed a handful of times. The genes are TRBV6-5 and TRBJ1-2; no clear D gene. Per the germline V gene, CDR1 is MNHEY and CDR2 is SVGAGI. The CDR3 consists of 14 residues. V was pared by 2 bases and J by 2 bases, with 9 bases between. The CDR3 protein is CASSYAPLNYGYTF. CDR3 DNA sequence: TGTGCCAGCAGTTACGCCCCACTAAACTATGGCTACACCTTC.

V usage is TRBV5-5 and J usage is TRBJ2-7; the match to TRBD2 covers 8 bases. Germline lookup yields CDR1 SGHKS and CDR2 YYEKEE (reference sequence). The CDR3 consists of 16 residues. V shed 0 bases, J shed 2 bases, and the junction held 7 bases outside the gene matches. CDR3 in DNA: TGTGCCAGCAGCTTGGCCACTGGACTAGCAACCTACGAGCAGTACTTC. The encoded protein is CASSLATGLATYEQYF.

Ten or more counts support this clone. This chain joins TRBV14 and TRBJ2-1; 7 bases line up with TRBD1. The V gene end was trimmed by 3 bases and the J gene end by 5 bases; junction bases not matched to a gene: 4. Germline V CDR1 and CDR2: SGHDN, FVKESK. The CDR3 runs to 14 residues. Here the CDR3 reads CASSHLGQNNEQFF. The CDR3 DNA follows: TGTGCCAGCAGCCACTTGGGACAGAACAATGAGCAGTTCTTC.

Details on this clone: It is likely a read error: a sequence one base away is far more abundant. Distinct nucleotide sequences in the sample also encode this CDR3. The CDR3 reads CASSQESPAGGPYEQYF. For the CDR3, the DNA is TGTGCCAGCAGCCAAGAAAGCCCTGCGGGAGGGCCCTACGAGCAGTACTTC. The chain carries TRBV4-2 and TRBJ2-7; 9 bases line up with TRBD2. The V segment lost 0 bases and the J segment 2 bases; nucleotides outside the gene matches: 8. The CDR3 runs 17 residues. The germline V gene has CDR1 LGHNA and CDR2 YNFKEQ.

This chain joins TRBV28 and TRBJ1-5, with 9 bases matching TRBD1. The germline CDR1 and CDR2 sequences are MDHEN and SYDVKM. This CDR3 has 14 residues. V dropped 5 bases and J dropped 6; count of bases not matched to a gene: 5. The CDR3 DNA is TGTGCCAGCAGTCCTCCGACAGGGGGTCAGCCCCAGCATTTT. It is translated as CASSPPTGGQPQHF.

The rearrangement links TRBV7-3 to TRBJ2-5; TRBD2 is a possible D gene (6 bases). Germline assignment: CDR1 SGHTA and CDR2 FQGTGA. The V end lost 0 bases, the J end lost 8 bases, and 7 bases lay between the germline ends. CDR3 size: 12 residues. CDR3 sequence: CASSLTGGTQYF. The DNA of the CDR3 is TGTGCCAGCAGCTTAACGGGGGGAACCCAGTACTTC.

This clone was recorded a few times. The chain links TRBV18 to TRBJ1-2, with TRBD1 matching 8 bases. Germline V CDR1 and CDR2: KGHSH, LQKENI. The CDR3 covers 14 residues. J was trimmed by 8 bases and V by 3 bases; bases with no gene match: 8. The chain's CDR3 is CASSPGTGGKGYTF. DNA of the CDR3: TGTGCCAGCTCACCCGGGACAGGAGGAAAGGGCTACACCTTC.

CDR3 protein: CASSLGGSPKADTQYF. The CDR3 DNA follows: TGTGCCAGCAGCTTAGGGGGGTCCCCCAAGGCAGATACGCAGTATTTT. This chain links TRBV11-2 with TRBJ2-3; D possibly matches TRBD1 or TRBD2 (5 bases each). Germline V gene data show CDR1 as SGHAT and CDR2 as FQNNGV. With 1 base removed from V and 4 bases from J, the gap between germline ends came to 15 bases. The CDR3 is made up of 16 amino acids.

The rearrangement uses TRBV5-4 and TRBJ1-1; possibly TRBD1 for D (6 bases). Germline CDR1 SGHNT, CDR2 YYREEE (reference sequence). Trimming removed 0 bases from V and 7 bases from J, with 10 bases in between. The CDR3 has 13 residues. The DNA of the CDR3 is TGTGCCAGCAGCTTGGCCCACAGGGTTGAAGCTTTCTTT. It yields the protein CASSLAHRVEAFF. Based on the CDR3 plus reference TRBV5-4 and TRBJ1-1, the full variable domain is ETGVTQSPTHLIKTRGQQVTLRCSSQSGHNTVSWYQQALGQGPQFIFQYYREEENGRGNFPPRFSGLQFPNYSSELNVNALELDDSALYLCASSLAHRVEAFFGQGTRLTVV.

The J gene is TRBJ2-7, the V gene TRBV2; 7 bases line up with TRBD1. The length of the CDR3 is 15 residues. Unmatched junction bases numbered 10, after V lost 2 bases and J lost 6 bases. The germline CDR1 and CDR2 sequences are SNHLY and FYNNEI. CDR3 sequence reads: CASSERTTGLGEQYF. In nucleotides, the CDR3 is TGTGCCAGCAGTGAAAGGACGACAGGGTTGGGCGAGCAGTACTTC.

CDR3 DNA sequence: TGTGCCAGCAGCTTGACATCGGGACTAGCGAGCTACAATGAGCAGTTCTTC. It encodes CASSLTSGLASYNEQFF. V gene TRBV5-6 combines with J gene TRBJ2-1; 10 bases map to TRBD2. Looked up from germline, CDR1 is SGHDT and CDR2 is YYEEEE. The CDR3 contains 17 residues. V lost 1 base, J lost 3 bases, and 7 bases stayed unmatched.

About this clone itself: A far larger clone is off by one base, so a read error is likely. The same CDR3 arises from other DNA sequences in this sample as well. The CDR3 is CASSVNRGSYEKLFF. The CDR3 DNA follows: TGTGCCAGCAGCGTGAACCGTGGGAGTTATGAAAAACTGTTTTTT. This chain links TRBV11-2 with TRBJ1-4; D gene uncertain. Germline CDR1 reads SGHAT; CDR2 reads FQNNGV. Trimming removed 5 bases from V and 6 bases from J, with 16 bases in between. The CDR3 is made up of 15 amino acids.

The chain is built from TRBV28 and TRBJ1-4; D gene uncertain. V shed 6 bases and J shed 4 bases, with 15 bases lying between them. Germline CDR1 MDHEN, CDR2 SYDVKM. This CDR3 has 15 residues. CDR3 protein: CASRTGGISNEKLFF. The CDR3 DNA reads as TGTGCCAGCAGAACCGGAGGGATTAGTAATGAAAAACTGTTTTTT. The whole variable domain, remainder taken from reference TRBV28 and TRBJ1-4, is DVKVTQSSRYLVKRTGEKVFLECVQDMDHENMFWYRQDPGLGLRLIYFSYDVKMKEKGDIPEGYSVSREKKERFSLILESASTNQTSMYLCASRTGGISNEKLFFGSGTQLSVL.

The CDR3 region is CASSYGAAYEQYF. The CDR3 DNA reads TGTGCCAGCAGTTACGGAGCAGCCTACGAGCAGTACTTC. The chain uses TRBV6-5 and TRBJ2-7; D not certain. Germline V gene lookup returns CDR1 MNHEY and CDR2 SVGAGI. The CDR3 extends over 13 amino acids. The V and J ends lost 2 bases and 2 bases respectively, with 7 bases between them.

Details on this clone: This likely stems from a read error, as it lies one base from a far larger clone. The V and J genes are TRBV5-4 and TRBJ2-5, with D possibly being TRBD2 (6 bases). The CDR3 extends over 14 amino acids. Germline V gene sequence: CDR1 SGHNT, CDR2 YYREEE (reference sequence). CDR3 in amino acids: CAGSLGSGQETQYF. The CDR3 nucleotides are TGTGCCGGCAGCTTGGGTAGCGGCCAAGAGACCCAGTACTTC.